This T cell receptor beta chain emerged from a study of healthy donors' naive CD4 and CD8 T cells. Study at large: A new alpha primer set targeted every functional IMGT alpha variant.

A linear amplification protocol produced the TCR libraries from roughly 550 ng of total RNA. TCRdb passed the reads through MiXCR, listing each CDR3 protein once. This sample has approximately 200,000 distinct CDR3 sequences, with under 85% found just once. Study observations and caveats: A reported CD4+/CD8+ bias affected most V and J genes in naive cells.

The germline CDR1 and CDR2 sequences are SQVTM and ANQGSEA. The CDR3 contains 15 residues. Trimming removed 0 bases from V and 6 bases from J, with 15 bases in between. About this clonotype itself: As yet, its antigen is unknown.

The receptor comes from a pool of human donors in good health; the sample pools cells from several healthy donors. Sequences were obtained from naive CD4+ and CD8+ T cells sorted from blood, pooled from several donors. This sequence joins TRBV29-1 and TRBJ2-1; D is perhaps TRBD1 (6 bases). The CDR3 region is CSVEDQDRSSNEQFF. The CDR3 nucleotides read TGCAGCGTTGAAGATCAAGACAGGTCGTCCAATGAGCAGTTCTTC.